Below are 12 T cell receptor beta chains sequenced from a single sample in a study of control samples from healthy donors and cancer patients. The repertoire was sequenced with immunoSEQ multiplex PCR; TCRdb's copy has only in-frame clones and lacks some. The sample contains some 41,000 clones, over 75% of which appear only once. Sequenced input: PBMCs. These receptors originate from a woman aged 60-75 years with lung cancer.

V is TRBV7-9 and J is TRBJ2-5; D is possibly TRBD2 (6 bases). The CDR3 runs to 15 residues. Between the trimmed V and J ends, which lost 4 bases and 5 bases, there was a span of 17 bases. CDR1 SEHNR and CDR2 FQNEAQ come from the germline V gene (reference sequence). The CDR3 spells CASSWLGGRVETQYF. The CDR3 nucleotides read TGTGCCAGCAGCTGGCTCGGAGGGCGGGTTGAGACCCAGTACTTC.

This CDR3 reads CASGTEFF. CDR3 coding DNA: TGTGCCAGCGGAACGGAGTTCTTC. The chain links TRBV7-2 to TRBJ2-1; D is ambiguous. V dropped 8 bases and J dropped 14 bases, with 7 bases sitting between them. This CDR3 is built from 8 residues. Germline-derived CDR1 and CDR2 are SGHTA and FQGNSA.

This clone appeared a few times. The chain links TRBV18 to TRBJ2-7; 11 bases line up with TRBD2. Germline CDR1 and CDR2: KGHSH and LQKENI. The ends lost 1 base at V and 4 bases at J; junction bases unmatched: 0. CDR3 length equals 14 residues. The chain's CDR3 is CASSPLAGGYEQYF. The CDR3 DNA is TGTGCCAGCTCACCACTAGCGGGAGGGTACGAGCAGTACTTC.

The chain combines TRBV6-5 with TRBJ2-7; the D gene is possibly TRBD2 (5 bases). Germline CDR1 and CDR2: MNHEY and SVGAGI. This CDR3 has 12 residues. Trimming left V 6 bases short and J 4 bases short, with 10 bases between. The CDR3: CASRADGYEQYF. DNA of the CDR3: TGTGCCAGCAGAGCGGACGGGTACGAGCAGTACTTC.

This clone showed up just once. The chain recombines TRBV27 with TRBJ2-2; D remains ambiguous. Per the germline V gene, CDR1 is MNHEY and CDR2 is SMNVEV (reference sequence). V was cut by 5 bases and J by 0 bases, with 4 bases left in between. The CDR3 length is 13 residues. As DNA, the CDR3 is TGTGCCAGCAGTGACACGAACACCGGGGAGCTGTTTTTT. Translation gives CASSDTNTGELFF.

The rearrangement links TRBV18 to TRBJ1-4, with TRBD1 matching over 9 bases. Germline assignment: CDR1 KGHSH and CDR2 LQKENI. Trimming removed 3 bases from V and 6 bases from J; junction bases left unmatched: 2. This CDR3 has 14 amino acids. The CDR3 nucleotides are TGTGCCAGCTCACCGGGACAGGGTGATGAAAAACTGTTTTTT. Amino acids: CASSPGQGDEKLFF.

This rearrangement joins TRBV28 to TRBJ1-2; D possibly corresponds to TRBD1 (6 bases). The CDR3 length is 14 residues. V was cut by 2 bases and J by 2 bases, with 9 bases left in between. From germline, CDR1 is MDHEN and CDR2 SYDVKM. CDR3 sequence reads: CASSLGQTNYGYTF. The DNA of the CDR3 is TGTGCCAGCAGTTTAGGACAGACGAACTATGGCTACACCTTC.

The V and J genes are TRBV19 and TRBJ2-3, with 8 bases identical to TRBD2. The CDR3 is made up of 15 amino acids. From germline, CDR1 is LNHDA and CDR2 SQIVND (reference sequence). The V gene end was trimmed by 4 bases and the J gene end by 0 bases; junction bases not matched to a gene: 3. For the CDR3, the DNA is TGTGCCAGTAGTACCCAGCGGGAGAGCACAGATACGCAGTATTTT. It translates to CASSTQRESTDTQYF.

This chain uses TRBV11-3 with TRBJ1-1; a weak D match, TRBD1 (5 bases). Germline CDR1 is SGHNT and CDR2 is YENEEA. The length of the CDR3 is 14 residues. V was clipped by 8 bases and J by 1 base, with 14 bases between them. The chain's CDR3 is CASLAGRGNTEAFF. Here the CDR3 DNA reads TGTGCCAGCCTTGCGGGGCGGGGGAACACTGAAGCTTTCTTT.

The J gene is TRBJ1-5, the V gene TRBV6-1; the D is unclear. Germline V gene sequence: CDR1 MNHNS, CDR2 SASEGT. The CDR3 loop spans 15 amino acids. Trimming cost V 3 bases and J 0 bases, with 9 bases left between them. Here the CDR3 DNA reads TGTGCCAGCAGTGAGACCCCTGATAGCAATCAGCCCCAGCATTTT. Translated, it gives CASSETPDSNQPQHF.

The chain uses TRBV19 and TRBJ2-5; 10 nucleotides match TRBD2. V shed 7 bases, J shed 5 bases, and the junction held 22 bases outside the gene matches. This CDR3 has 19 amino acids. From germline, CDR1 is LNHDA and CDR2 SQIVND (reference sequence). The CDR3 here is CASTDSLGLAGALRETQYF. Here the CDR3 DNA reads TGTGCCAGTACCGACTCCCTTGGGCTAGCGGGAGCCCTCCGGGAGACCCAGTACTTC.

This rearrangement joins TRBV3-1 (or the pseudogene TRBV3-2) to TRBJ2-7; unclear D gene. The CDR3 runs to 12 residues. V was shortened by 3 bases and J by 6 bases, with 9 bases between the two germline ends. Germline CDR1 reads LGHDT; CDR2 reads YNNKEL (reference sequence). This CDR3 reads CASSQFQREQYF. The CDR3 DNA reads TGTGCCAGCAGCCAGTTCCAGCGCGAGCAGTACTTC.